The rows below give T cell receptor beta chains drawn from one sample of a study of blood T cell repertoires in COVID-19. The data were produced by immunoSEQ multiplex PCR, yet TCRdb's version contains in-frame clones alone and is incomplete. Found here are approximately 26,000 clones, about 80% of them singletons; the top ten hold under 2%. Material: peripheral blood. These TCRs come from a man at least 80 years old with active or convalescent COVID-19. Both conserved end residues are part of each CDR3. Fields, in order: clone size, V gene, D gene, J gene, CDR3 protein, CDR3 DNA. A D gene is named only where the DNA matches it firmly. Expanded clones get a size class; other rows say once, few or many, or leave the size out.

NA,TRBV4-1,NA,TRBJ1-4,CASSQGLQGPAEKLFF,TGCGCCAGCAGCCAAGGCCTACAGGGTCCAGCTGAAAAACTGTTTTTT
NA,TRBV7-3,NA,TRBJ2-1,CASSLRRGDTNNEQFF,TGTGCCAGCAGCTTACGGAGAGGGGACACCAACAATGAGCAGTTCTTC
few,TRBV5-1,TRBD2,TRBJ2-7,CASSSGTSGGSYEQYF,TGCGCCAGCAGCTCCGGGACTAGCGGGGGGTCCTACGAGCAGTACTTC
NA,TRBV25-1,NA,TRBJ2-3,CASSHRRGSSTDTQYF,TGTGCCAGCAGCCACAGGCGCGGATCTAGCACAGATACGCAGTATTTT
once,TRBV5-4,TRBD2,TRBJ2-5,CASSPASSGGNTETQYF,TGTGCCAGCAGCCCGGCTAGTAGCGGGGGCAATACAGAGACCCAGTACTTC
NA,TRBV9,TRBD1,TRBJ1-1,CASSFRDRPTEAFF,TGTGCCAGCAGCTTCCGGGACAGACCCACTGAAGCTTTCTTT
NA,TRBV7-8,TRBD1,TRBJ1-2,CASSPGRGDGYTF,TGTGCCAGCAGCCCAGGCAGGGGGGATGGCTACACCTTC
NA,TRBV28,NA,TRBJ1-1,CASSLLGAPEAFF,TGTGCCAGCAGTTTGCTGGGGGCTCCTGAAGCTTTCTTT
NA,TRBV5-1,TRBD1,TRBJ2-2,CASSPGTDSNTGELFF,TGCGCCAGCAGCCCCGGGACAGATTCGAACACCGGGGAGCTGTTTTTT
few,TRBV28,TRBD1,TRBJ1-2,CASRKTGVYGYTF,TGTGCCAGCAGAAAGACAGGGGTCTATGGCTACACCTTC
NA,TRBV6-1,NA,TRBJ2-3,CASSDRPGYTQYF,TGTGCCAGCAGTGATAGGCCCGGGTATACGCAGTATTTT
NA,TRBV7-2,TRBD1,TRBJ1-4,CASSLGDRWSFGKLFF,TGTGCCAGCAGCTTAGGGGACAGGTGGTCTTTCGGAAAACTGTTTTTT
NA,TRBV18,TRBD1,TRBJ2-1,CASSPFRGTGNNEQFF,TGTGCCAGCTCACCCTTTAGGGGGACAGGGAACAATGAGCAGTTCTTC
NA,TRBV5-1,NA,TRBJ1-2,CASSFPGQLYGYTF,TGCGCCAGCAGCTTTCCCGGACAGCTTTATGGCTACACCTTC
NA,TRBV6-4,TRBD2,TRBJ2-1,CASSEASGGAIRFF,TGTGCCAGCAGTGAAGCTAGCGGGGGGGCCATACGGTTCTTC
NA,TRBV3-1/TRBV3-2,TRBD1,TRBJ2-3,CASSLRGQGTDTQYF,TGTGCCAGCAGCCTCCGGGGACAGGGCACAGATACGCAGTATTTT
NA,TRBV11-2,NA,TRBJ1-5,CASSLRGGSQPQHF,TGTGCCAGCAGCCTTAGGGGGGGTAGTCAGCCCCAGCATTTT
NA,TRBV19,TRBD1,TRBJ2-7,CASSTQGARNEQYF,TGTGCCAGTAGTACACAGGGGGCAAGGAACGAGCAGTACTTC
once,TRBV2,NA,TRBJ2-5,CASSRTDSVGTQYF,TGTGCCAGCAGTCGGACAGACTCGGTAGGGACCCAGTACTTC
few,TRBV4-2,NA,TRBJ2-7,CASSQGPGLSF,TGTGCCAGCAGCCAAGGTCCGGGATTATCCTTC
NA,TRBV24-1,TRBD1,TRBJ1-2,CATSDTRQGNYGYTF,TGTGCCACCAGTGATACCCGACAGGGGAACTATGGCTACACCTTC
NA,TRBV28,NA,TRBJ1-1,CASSTMTEYEAFF,TGTGCCAGCAGTACTATGACAGAGTATGAAGCTTTCTTT
NA,TRBV28,NA,TRBJ1-2,CASSVRFRDGYTF,TGTGCCAGCAGTGTGCGGTTCAGGGATGGCTACACCTTC
few,TRBV7-9,TRBD2,TRBJ2-3,CASSSGLASTDTQYF,TGTGCCAGCAGCTCGGGACTAGCGAGCACAGATACGCAGTATTTT
NA,TRBV27,NA,TRBJ2-1,CASSSRGRPSNEQFF,TGTGCCAGCAGTTCCAGGGGCCGACCTTCCAATGAGCAGTTCTTC
few,TRBV2,TRBD1,TRBJ1-5,CASSVGTGNQPQHF,TGTGCCAGCAGTGTGGGGACAGGGAATCAGCCCCAGCATTTT
NA,TRBV2,TRBD1,TRBJ1-3,CASSEGTGISGNTIYF,TGTGCCAGCAGTGAGGGGACAGGGATTAGTGGAAACACCATATATTTT
NA,TRBV7-2,NA,TRBJ2-1,CASNNRAHNEQFF,TGTGCCAGCAACAACAGGGCCCACAATGAGCAGTTCTTC
NA,TRBV3-1/TRBV3-2,NA,TRBJ2-6,CASSQDSHSSGANVLTF,TGTGCCAGCAGCCAAGATTCTCACAGCTCTGGGGCCAACGTCCTGACTTTC
NA,TRBV12-3/TRBV12-4,TRBD1,TRBJ1-3,CAVRDRGDTIYF,TGTGCCGTCCGGGACAGGGGGGACACCATATATTTT
NA,TRBV6-1,NA,TRBJ1-1,CASSEGYGSRRAFF,TGTGCCAGCAGTGAAGGATATGGTTCTCGGAGGGCTTTCTTT
NA,TRBV11-3,NA,TRBJ2-1,CASSPSSYNEQFF,TGTGCCAGCAGTCCTAGCTCCTACAATGAGCAGTTCTTC
NA,TRBV18,TRBD1,TRBJ2-7,CASSPAAGGSYEQYF,TGTGCCAGCTCCCCTGCCGCAGGGGGCTCCTACGAGCAGTACTTC
NA,TRBV28,NA,TRBJ1-1,CASSSTGTEAFF,TGTGCCAGCAGTTCGACCGGGACAGAAGCTTTCTTT
NA,TRBV10-1,TRBD2,TRBJ2-5,CASSDSTSGGPETQYF,TGCGCCAGCAGTGACTCGACTAGCGGGGGCCCAGAGACCCAGTACTTC
NA,TRBV19,NA,TRBJ2-3,CASRKAGASDTQYF,TGTGCCAGTAGGAAAGCAGGGGCATCGGATACGCAGTATTTT
NA,TRBV3-1/TRBV3-2,NA,TRBJ1-2,CASSRGFGYGYTF,TGTGCCAGCAGCAGGGGGTTTGGCTATGGCTACACCTTC
NA,TRBV18,NA,TRBJ2-5,CASSTRGIQETQYF,TGTGCCAGCTCCACACGAGGGATACAAGAGACCCAGTACTTC
once,TRBV6-5,NA,TRBJ1-1,CASSYPSNRGTEAFF,TGTGCCAGCAGTTACCCCAGTAATCGGGGCACTGAAGCTTTCTTT
NA,TRBV11-2,NA,TRBJ2-1,CASSLAPSSYNEQFF,TGTGCCAGCAGCTTAGCCCCCTCTAGCTACAATGAGCAGTTCTTC
NA,TRBV28,TRBD1,TRBJ2-1,CASSLLPGQGAYNEQFF,TGTGCCAGCAGTTTACTTCCCGGACAGGGGGCCTACAATGAGCAGTTCTTC
NA,TRBV6-5,TRBD1,TRBJ2-7,CASSLPGQRFYEQYF,TGTGCCAGCAGTTTACCGGGACAGAGATTCTACGAGCAGTACTTC
NA,TRBV28,NA,TRBJ1-5,CASTTGNQPQHF,TGTGCCAGCACGACAGGCAATCAGCCCCAGCATTTT
NA,TRBV21-1,NA,TRBJ2-1,CASSKHPTSGSANEQFF,TGTGCCAGCAGCAAACACCCGACTAGCGGGAGTGCAAATGAGCAGTTCTTC
NA,TRBV5-1,TRBD1,TRBJ1-1,CASSLGQGLTEAFF,TGCGCCAGCAGCCTAGGACAGGGACTGACTGAAGCTTTCTTT
few,TRBV6-5,TRBD1,TRBJ1-6,CASRTGTATYIFHF,TGTGCCAGCAGGACCGGGACAGCTACTTACATCTTCCACTTT